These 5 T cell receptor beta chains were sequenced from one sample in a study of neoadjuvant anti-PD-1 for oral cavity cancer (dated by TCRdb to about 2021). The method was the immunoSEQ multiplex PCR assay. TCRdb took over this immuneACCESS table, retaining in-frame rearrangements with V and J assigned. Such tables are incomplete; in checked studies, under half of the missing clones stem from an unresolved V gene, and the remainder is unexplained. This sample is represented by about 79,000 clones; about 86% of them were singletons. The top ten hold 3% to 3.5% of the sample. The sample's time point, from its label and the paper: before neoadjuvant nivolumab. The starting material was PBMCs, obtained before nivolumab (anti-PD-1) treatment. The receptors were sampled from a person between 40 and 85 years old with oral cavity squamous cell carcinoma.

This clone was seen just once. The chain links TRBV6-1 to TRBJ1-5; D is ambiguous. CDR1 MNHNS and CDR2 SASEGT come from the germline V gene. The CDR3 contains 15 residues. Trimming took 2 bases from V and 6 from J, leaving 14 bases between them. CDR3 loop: CASSERHEGGQPQHF. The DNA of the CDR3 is TGTGCCAGCAGTGAAAGGCATGAGGGTGGTCAGCCCCAGCATTTT.

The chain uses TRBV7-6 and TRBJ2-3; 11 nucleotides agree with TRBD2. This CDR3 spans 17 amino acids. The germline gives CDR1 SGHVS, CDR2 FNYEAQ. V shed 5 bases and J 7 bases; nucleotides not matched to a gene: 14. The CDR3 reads CASSGRLAGHTPNTQYF. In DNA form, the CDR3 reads TGTGCCAGCAGCGGACGACTAGCGGGACATACCCCTAATACGCAGTATTTT.

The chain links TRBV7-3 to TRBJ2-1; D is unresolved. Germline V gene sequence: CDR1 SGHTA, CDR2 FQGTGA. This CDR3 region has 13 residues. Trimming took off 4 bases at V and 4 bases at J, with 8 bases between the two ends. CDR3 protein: CASSSSEYNEQFF. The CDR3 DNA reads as TGTGCCAGCAGCTCCTCCGAGTACAATGAGCAGTTCTTC. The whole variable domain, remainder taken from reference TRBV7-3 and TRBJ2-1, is GAGVSQTPSNKVTEKGKYVELRCDPISGHTALYWYRQSLGQGPEFLIYFQGTGAADDSGLPNDRFFAVRPEGSVSTLKIQRTERGDSAVYLCASSSSEYNEQFFGPGTRLTVL.

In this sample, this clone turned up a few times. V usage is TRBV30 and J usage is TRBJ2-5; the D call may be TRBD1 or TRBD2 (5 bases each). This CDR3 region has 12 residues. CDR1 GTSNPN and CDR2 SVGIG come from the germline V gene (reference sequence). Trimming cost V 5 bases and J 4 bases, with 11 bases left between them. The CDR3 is CAWGGWGETQYF. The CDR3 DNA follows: TGTGCCTGGGGGGGATGGGGAGAGACCCAGTACTTC.

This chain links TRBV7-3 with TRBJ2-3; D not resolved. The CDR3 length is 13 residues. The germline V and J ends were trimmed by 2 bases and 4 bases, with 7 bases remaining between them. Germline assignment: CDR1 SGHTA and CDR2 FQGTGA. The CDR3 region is CASSLLMADTQYF. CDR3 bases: TGTGCCAGCAGCTTATTAATGGCAGATACGCAGTATTTT.